These 13 T cell receptor beta chains were sequenced from one sample in a study of cytomegalovirus exposure and HLA in healthy donors. The study ran its PCR with 60 Vbeta and 13 Jbeta primers. Sequencing was performed with immunoSEQ multiplex PCR; in TCRdb, only in-frame clones are kept and a portion is missing. The data contain roughly 97,000 clones, roughly 76% of them singletons. Sequencing was done on a sample of PBMCs. Receptors were obtained from a man aged 40-55 years in good health and CMV-seronegative.

This rearrangement joins TRBV6-1 to TRBJ2-3, with 10 bases fitting TRBD2. In germline, CDR1 is MNHNS, CDR2 SASEGT. The V and J ends lost 0 bases and 4 bases, in that order; junction bases with no gene match: 1. The CDR3 sequence is 15 residues long. The CDR3 reads CASSEAAGGPDTQYF. The CDR3 region has the DNA TGTGCCAGCAGTGAAGCAGCGGGGGGGCCAGATACGCAGTATTTT.

This chain connects TRBV15 to TRBJ2-7; the match to TRBD1 covers 8 bases. The CDR3 has 14 amino acids. Germline V gene lookup returns CDR1 LNHNV and CDR2 YYDKDF (reference sequence). Losses at the gene ends were 4 bases for V and 3 bases for J; bases not matched to a gene: 5. CDR3 sequence: CATSNVGQVYEQYF. In DNA form, the CDR3 reads TGTGCCACCAGCAACGTGGGACAGGTCTACGAGCAGTACTTC.

V is TRBV18 and J is TRBJ2-5, with D possibly matching TRBD2 (5 bases). CDR3 size: 15 residues. Germline V gene sequence: CDR1 KGHSH, CDR2 LQKENI. V lost 6 bases to trimming and J lost 5 bases, with 19 bases between them. CDR3 in DNA: TGTGCCAGCTCGGAGATTCCGGGGTTCCGGGAGACCCAGTACTTC. Protein: CASSEIPGFRETQYF.

CDR3 residues: CASSLGQFNEKLFF. CDR3 nucleotide sequence: TGCGCCAGCAGCTTGGGACAGTTTAATGAAAAACTGTTTTTT. This chain connects TRBV5-1 to TRBJ1-4; D possibly corresponds to TRBD1 (5 bases). From germline, CDR1 is SGHRS and CDR2 YFSETQ. Trimming pared 0 bases from V and 4 bases from J, leaving 7 bases between. CDR3 length: 14 amino acids.

This clone has more than one count but fewer than ten. The chain links TRBV13 to TRBJ1-1; tentative D call: TRBD1 (6 bases). V was cut by 5 bases and J by 5 bases, with 18 bases left in between. CDR1 and CDR2 from the germline V gene are PRHDT and FYEKMQ (reference sequence). This CDR3 spans 15 amino acids. This CDR3 is CASSPHRVTRTEAFF. The DNA for the CDR3 is TGTGCCAGCAGCCCCCACAGGGTGACACGGACTGAAGCTTTCTTT.

This rearrangement joins TRBV4-1 to TRBJ2-2, with TRBD1 matching over 8 bases. The CDR3 runs to 17 residues. Trimming took 3 bases from V and 1 from J; bases not matched to a gene: 7. CDR1 is MGHRA, CDR2 YSYEKL, per germline. CDR3 sequence (DNA): TGCGCCAGCAGCCACTATTCCGGGACAGGGAACACCGGGGAGCTGTTTTTT. Translated, it gives CASSHYSGTGNTGELFF.

The table lists this clone with a few counts. The chain joins TRBV5-1 to TRBJ2-7; 8 bases align to TRBD1. The CDR3 is 15 amino acids. The germline V gene encodes CDR1 SGHRS and CDR2 YFSETQ. J gave up 2 bases and V 4 bases, and 8 bases lay outside the gene matches. The CDR3 DNA sequence: TGCGCCAGCAGCAGAGGACAGGGCTCTACCTACGAGCAGTACTTC. Its protein product is CASSRGQGSTYEQYF.

The chain recombines TRBV15 with TRBJ2-3; no firm D call. The V end was cut by 1 base, the J end by 8 bases, with 19 bases between. CDR3 length equals 16 residues. CDR1 is LNHNV and CDR2 is YYDKDF in the germline V gene (reference sequence). The CDR3 coding sequence is TGTGCCACCAGCAGAGTTAGAGGTTTCCCCTTGATTACGCAGTATTTT. The encoded protein is CATSRVRGFPLITQYF.

This chain links TRBV4-2 with TRBJ1-6, with 10 bases that match TRBD1. Germline V gives CDR1 LGHNA, CDR2 YNFKEQ. This CDR3 is built from 17 residues. V lost 3 bases and J lost 11; bases outside the gene matches: 13. The CDR3 is CASSQAVGQGQGTPLHF. The DNA of the CDR3 is TGTGCCAGCAGCCAGGCCGTGGGACAGGGGCAGGGGACACCCCTCCACTTT.

CDR3 in amino acids: CASSMFGNKETQYF. The CDR3 nucleotides are TGTGCCAGTAGTATGTTCGGGAACAAAGAGACCCAGTACTTC. The gene calls are TRBV19 and TRBJ2-5; D perhaps matches TRBD2 (5 bases). The CDR3 is made up of 14 amino acids. The ends were cut back, 3 bases at V and 3 bases at J, with 11 bases in the middle. Germline values: CDR1 LNHDA, CDR2 SQIVND (reference sequence).

The rearrangement links TRBV5-4 to TRBJ1-1, with D unresolved. Germline values: CDR1 SGHNT, CDR2 YYREEE (reference sequence). The CDR3 has 17 residues. V was shortened by 4 bases and J by 1 base, with 20 bases between the two germline ends. The CDR3 region is CASSPDYVGSGNTEAFF. The CDR3 coding sequence is TGTGCCAGCAGCCCCGACTATGTTGGTTCTGGGAACACTGAAGCTTTCTTT.

This clone was observed a handful of times. The chain has TRBV30 and TRBJ2-5; 10 bases agree with TRBD2. Germline trimming cut 3 bases from V and 5 bases from J; bases unmatched to any gene: 6. Germline V CDR1 and CDR2: GTSNPN, SVGIG (reference sequence). CDR3 length equals 14 residues. The CDR3 is CAWRLAGAGETQYF. The CDR3 region has the DNA TGTGCCTGGAGGCTAGCGGGGGCGGGGGAGACCCAGTACTTC.

This chain connects TRBV5-6 to TRBJ2-1; 7 bases align to TRBD1. The V gene's germline CDR1 is SGHDT and CDR2 YYEEEE. This CDR3 is 15 amino acids long. V lost 3 bases and J lost 1; bases outside the gene matches: 4. DNA for the CDR3: TGTGCCAGCAGCTCCACAGGGGCATCCTACAATGAGCAGTTCTTC. Encoded protein: CASSSTGASYNEQFF. Using reference TRBV5-6 and TRBJ2-1 for the parts outside the CDR3, the full variable domain is DAGVTQSPTHLIKTRGQQVTLRCSPKSGHDTVSWYQQALGQGPQFIFQYYEEEERQRGNFPDRFSGHQFPNYSSELNVNALLLGDSALYLCASSSTGASYNEQFFGPGTRLTVL.